These 9 T cell receptor beta chains were all obtained from the same sample, sequenced in a study of immune cell composition in non-small cell lung cancer. TCRdb's copy holds only in-frame clones and misses some; the assay was immunoSEQ multiplex PCR. The table has about 1,400 clones, around 66% seen once; the top ten hold around a quarter. Specimen: lung tumor tissue. These TCRs come from a human donor with non-small cell lung cancer.

The V call is TRBV28, the J call TRBJ1-5; the D is unclear. Germline CDR1 is MDHEN and CDR2 is SYDVKM. Trimming pared 2 bases from V and 0 bases from J, leaving 14 bases between. The CDR3 contains 17 residues. The CDR3 bases are TGTGCCAGCAGTTTACCCAACGATGCAGTTAGCAATCAGCCCCAGCATTTT. This encodes CASSLPNDAVSNQPQHF.

The chain links TRBV5-1 to TRBJ1-2, with 7 bases identical to TRBD1. Germline V lookup: CDR1 SGHRS, CDR2 YFSETQ. The CDR3 spans 15 residues. V was clipped by 3 bases and J by 4 bases; unmatched bases: 9. The CDR3 sequence: CASSSGTARSYGYTF. In DNA, the CDR3 is TGCGCCAGCAGCTCTGGGACAGCGAGAAGCTATGGCTACACCTTC.

The rearrangement links TRBV18 to TRBJ1-5; D is undetermined. The germline V and J ends were trimmed by 3 bases and 0 bases, with 6 bases remaining between them. Germline V lookup: CDR1 KGHSH, CDR2 LQKENI. The CDR3 contains 14 residues. In nucleotides, the CDR3 is TGTGCCAGCTCACCGGCGGATAGCAATCAGCCCCAGCATTTT. Amino acid sequence: CASSPADSNQPQHF.

This CDR3 is CASSFSLTSGGAHEQYF. Written as DNA, the CDR3 is TGTGCCAGCAGCTTCTCCCTCACTAGCGGGGGGGCCCACGAGCAGTACTTC. The chain links TRBV7-6 to TRBJ2-7, with 13 bases identical to TRBD2. Germline CDR1 and CDR2: SGHVS and FNYEAQ. V was clipped by 3 bases and J by 5 bases; unmatched bases: 10. CDR3 size: 17 residues.

The chain is built from TRBV4-2 and TRBJ1-2, with D maybe TRBD1 (6 bases). Germline V gene data show CDR1 as LGHNA and CDR2 as YNFKEQ. The CDR3 consists of 15 residues. The V end lost 4 bases, the J end lost 0 bases, and 12 bases lay between the germline ends. The CDR3 bases are TGTGCCAGCAGCCCGACTGGACAGTCTAACTATGGCTACACCTTC. The encoded protein is CASSPTGQSNYGYTF.

The chain couples TRBV28 to TRBJ1-1; D is unclear. This CDR3 is 14 amino acids long. Germline CDR1 reads MDHEN; CDR2 reads SYDVKM. Trimming stripped 1 base from V and 0 bases from J, with 6 bases between. CDR3 sequence (DNA): TGTGCCAGCAGTTTATCCGGGGTGAACACTGAAGCTTTCTTT. This translates into CASSLSGVNTEAFF. Based on the CDR3 plus reference TRBV28 and TRBJ1-1, the full variable domain is DVKVTQSSRYLVKRTGEKVFLECVQDMDHENMFWYRQDPGLGLRLIYFSYDVKMKEKGDIPEGYSVSREKKERFSLILESASTNQTSMYLCASSLSGVNTEAFFGQGTRLTVV.

This clone was seen once. This chain links TRBV5-4 with TRBJ2-7; 9 bases are a match to TRBD2. CDR3 size: 15 residues. Germline assignment: CDR1 SGHNT and CDR2 YYREEE (reference sequence). Trimming removed 3 bases from V and 5 bases from J; junction bases left unmatched: 9. CDR3 protein: CASSSLSGSRNEQYF. For the CDR3, the DNA is TGTGCCAGCAGCTCCCTTAGCGGGAGTAGGAACGAGCAGTACTTC.

The chain is built from TRBV7-9 and TRBJ2-1; TRBD2 aligns across 10 bases. The CDR3 is 15 amino acids. CDR1 and CDR2 (germline): SEHNR, FQNEAQ (reference sequence). Trimming at V came to 5 bases and at J to 2 bases, leaving 3 bases not matched to a gene. CDR3 in DNA: TGTGCCAGCAGCCAGCGGGGGGGGACCTACAATGAGCAGTTCTTC. Its protein product is CASSQRGGTYNEQFF.

The CDR3 is CASSFSDRALYNSPLHF. The DNA of the CDR3 is TGTGCCAGCAGCTTCTCTGACAGGGCTCTCTATAATTCACCCCTCCACTTT. The chain recombines TRBV5-6 with TRBJ1-6, with TRBD1 matching 7 bases. The CDR3 spans 17 residues. The junction had 8 bases not matched to a gene; V was cut back by 2 bases and J by 3 bases. The germline V gene encodes CDR1 SGHDT and CDR2 YYEEEE.